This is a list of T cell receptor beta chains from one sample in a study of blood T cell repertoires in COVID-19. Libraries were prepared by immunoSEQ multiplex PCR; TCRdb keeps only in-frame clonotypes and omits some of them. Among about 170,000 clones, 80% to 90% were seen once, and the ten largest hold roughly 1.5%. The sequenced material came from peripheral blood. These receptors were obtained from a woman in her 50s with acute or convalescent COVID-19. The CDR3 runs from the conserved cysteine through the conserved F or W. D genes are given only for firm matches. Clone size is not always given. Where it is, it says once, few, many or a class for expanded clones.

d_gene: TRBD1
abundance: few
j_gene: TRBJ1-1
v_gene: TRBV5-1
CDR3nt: TGCGCCAGCAGCTTGGTCGGGACAGGGGTTTCTGAAGCTTTCTTT
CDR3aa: CASSLVGTGVSEAFF

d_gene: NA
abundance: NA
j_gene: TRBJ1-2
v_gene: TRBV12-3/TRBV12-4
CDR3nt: TGTGCCAGCAGTCCGAGTCTACATGGCTACACCTTC
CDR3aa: CASSPSLHGYTF

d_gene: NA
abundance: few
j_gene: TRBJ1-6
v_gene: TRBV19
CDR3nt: TGTGCCAGTAGTATGGAAGGGGGTAATTCACCCCTCCACTTT
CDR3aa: CASSMEGGNSPLHF

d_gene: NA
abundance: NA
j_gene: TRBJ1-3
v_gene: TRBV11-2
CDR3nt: TGTGCCAGCAGCTTAGTCCAGGGCCCTGGAAACACCATATATTTT
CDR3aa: CASSLVQGPGNTIYF

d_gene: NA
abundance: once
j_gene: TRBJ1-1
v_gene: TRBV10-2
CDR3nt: TGCGCCAGCAGTACGCAACAGGGTCATACTGAAGCTTTCTTT
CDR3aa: CASSTQQGHTEAFF

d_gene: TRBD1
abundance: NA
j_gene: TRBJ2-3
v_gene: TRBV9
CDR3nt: TGTGCCAGCAGCGAGTTAGACAGGGCAGAAGATACGCAGTATTTT
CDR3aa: CASSELDRAEDTQYF

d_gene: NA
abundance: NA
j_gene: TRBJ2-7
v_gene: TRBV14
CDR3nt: TGTGCCAGCAGCCAAGTCGAAGGGAGGCCCTCCTACGAGCAGTACTTC
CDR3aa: CASSQVEGRPSYEQYF

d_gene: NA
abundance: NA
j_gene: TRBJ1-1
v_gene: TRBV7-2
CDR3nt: TGTGCCAGCAGCTTAATGGGGCAGATGAACACTGAAGCTTTCTTT
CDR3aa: CASSLMGQMNTEAFF

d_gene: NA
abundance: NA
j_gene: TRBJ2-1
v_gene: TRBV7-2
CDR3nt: TGTGCCAGCAGCTTATACGGTACTGAAGCAAGCAATGAGCAGTTCTTC
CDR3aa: CASSLYGTEASNEQFF

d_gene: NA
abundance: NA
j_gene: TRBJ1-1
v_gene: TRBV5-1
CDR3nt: TGCGCCAGCGGGACCGCGGGGCCGAACACTGAAGCTTTCTTT
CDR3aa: CASGTAGPNTEAFF

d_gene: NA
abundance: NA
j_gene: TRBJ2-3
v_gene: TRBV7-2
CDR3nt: TGTGCCAGCAGCTTAGCTGCCCTCGACTCAGATACGCAGTATTTT
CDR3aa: CASSLAALDSDTQYF

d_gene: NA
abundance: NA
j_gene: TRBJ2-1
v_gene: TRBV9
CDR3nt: TGTGCCAGCAGCGTAGCTACTGAGCAGTTCTTC
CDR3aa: CASSVATEQFF

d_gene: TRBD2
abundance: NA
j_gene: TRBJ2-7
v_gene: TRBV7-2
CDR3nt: TGTGCCAGCAGTCTAGAAGGGGCTAGCGGGAGTTACGAGCAGTACTTC
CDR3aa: CASSLEGASGSYEQYF

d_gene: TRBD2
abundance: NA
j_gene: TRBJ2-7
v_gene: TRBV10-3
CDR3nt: TGTGCCATCAGTGAAGGGACTAGCGGGACCCCCTACGAGCAGTACTTC
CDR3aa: CAISEGTSGTPYEQYF

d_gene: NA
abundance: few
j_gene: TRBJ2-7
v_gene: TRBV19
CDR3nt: TGTGCCAGTAGTATACTAGTGGGGAGCTCCTACGAGCAGTACTTC
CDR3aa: CASSILVGSSYEQYF

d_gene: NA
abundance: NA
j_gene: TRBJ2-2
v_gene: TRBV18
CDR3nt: TGTGCCAGCTCACCGGCCACCGGGGAGCTGTTTTTT
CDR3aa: CASSPATGELFF

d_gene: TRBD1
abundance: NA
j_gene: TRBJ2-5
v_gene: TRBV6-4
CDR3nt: TGTGCCAGCAGTGACTCGAGGCCGGGACAGGGTGGGGAGACCCAGTACTTC
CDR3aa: CASSDSRPGQGGETQYF

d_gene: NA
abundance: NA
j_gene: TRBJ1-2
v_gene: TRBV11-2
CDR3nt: TGTGCCAGCAGCTTAGCCCCGACAGTCTATGGCTACACCTTC
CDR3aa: CASSLAPTVYGYTF

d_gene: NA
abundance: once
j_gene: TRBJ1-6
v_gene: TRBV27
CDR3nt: TGTGCCAGCAGTTTTAGGGAGGATTCACCCCTCCACTTT
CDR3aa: CASSFREDSPLHF

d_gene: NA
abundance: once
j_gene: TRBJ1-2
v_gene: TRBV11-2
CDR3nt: TGTGCCAGCAGCCCGTCGGACAGCAGGGGCCGGGCCTATGGCTACACCTTC
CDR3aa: CASSPSDSRGRAYGYTF

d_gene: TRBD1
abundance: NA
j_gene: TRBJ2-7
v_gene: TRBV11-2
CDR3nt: TGTGCCAGCAGCTTAGGAGGGGGCTATAGCTGGACCTACGAGCAGTACTTC
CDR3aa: CASSLGGGYSWTYEQYF

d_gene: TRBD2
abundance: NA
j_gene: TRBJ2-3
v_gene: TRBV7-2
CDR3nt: TGTGCCAGCAGCCTGAGACTAGCGGGAGGTTTAGATACGCAGTATTTT
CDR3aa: CASSLRLAGGLDTQYF

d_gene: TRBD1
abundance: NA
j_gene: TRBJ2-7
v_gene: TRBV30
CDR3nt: TGTGCCTGGAGTGTGGGACAGGGGTCACCCTACGAGCAGTACTTC
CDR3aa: CAWSVGQGSPYEQYF

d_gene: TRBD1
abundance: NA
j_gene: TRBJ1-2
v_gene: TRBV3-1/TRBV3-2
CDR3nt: TGTGCCAGCAGCCAAATTGACCGGACAGGAGTGTTCTTC
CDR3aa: CASSQIDRTGVFF

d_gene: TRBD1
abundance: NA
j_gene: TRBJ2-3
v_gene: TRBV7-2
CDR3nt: TGTGCCAGCAGCCCTACTGGACAGGGCACAGATACGCAGTATTTT
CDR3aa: CASSPTGQGTDTQYF

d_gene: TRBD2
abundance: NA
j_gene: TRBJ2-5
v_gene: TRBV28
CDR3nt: TGTGCCAGCAGTTCGGGGGGAGAAGAGACCCAGTACTTC
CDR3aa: CASSSGGEETQYF

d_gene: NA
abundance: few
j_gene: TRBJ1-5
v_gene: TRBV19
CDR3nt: TGTGCCAGTGCGGCGGATTCTAATCAGCCCCAGCATTTT
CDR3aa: CASAADSNQPQHF

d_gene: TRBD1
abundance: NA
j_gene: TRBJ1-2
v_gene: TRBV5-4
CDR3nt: TGTGCCAGCAGCTGGGGGGACAGGCTCAACTATGGCTACACCTTC
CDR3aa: CASSWGDRLNYGYTF

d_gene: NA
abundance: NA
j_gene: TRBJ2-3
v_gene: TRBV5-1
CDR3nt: TGCGCCAGCAGCTTGGGGTTGGGACACACAGATACGCAGTATTTT
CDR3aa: CASSLGLGHTDTQYF

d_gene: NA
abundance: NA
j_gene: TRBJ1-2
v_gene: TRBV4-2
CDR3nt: TGTGCCAGCAGTCACCGGGAGTCCATGGGGGGAAACTATGGCTACACCTTC
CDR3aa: CASSHRESMGGNYGYTF

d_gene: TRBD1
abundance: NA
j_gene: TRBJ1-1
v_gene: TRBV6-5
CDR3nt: TGTGCCAGCAGTCCATTAACAGGGGAGGTTGAAGCTTTCTTT
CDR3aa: CASSPLTGEVEAFF

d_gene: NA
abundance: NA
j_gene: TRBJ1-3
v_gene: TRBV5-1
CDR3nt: TGCGCCAGCAGCGCCGGGACAACGGGAAACACCATATATTTT
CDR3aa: CASSAGTTGNTIYF

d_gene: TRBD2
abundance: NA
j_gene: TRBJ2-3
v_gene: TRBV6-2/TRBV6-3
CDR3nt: TGTGCCAGCAGTTACAATAGCGGGAACACAGATACGCAGTATTTT
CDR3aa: CASSYNSGNTDTQYF

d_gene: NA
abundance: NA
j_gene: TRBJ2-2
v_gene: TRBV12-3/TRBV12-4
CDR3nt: TGTGCCAGCAGTTTTACAGGAACCGGGGAGCTGTTTTTT
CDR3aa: CASSFTGTGELFF

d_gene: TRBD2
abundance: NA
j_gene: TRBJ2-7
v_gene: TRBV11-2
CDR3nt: TGTGCCAGCAGCTTAAGCGGGACGGTCTCCTACGAGCAGTACTTC
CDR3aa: CASSLSGTVSYEQYF

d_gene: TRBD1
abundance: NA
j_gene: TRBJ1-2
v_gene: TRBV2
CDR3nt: TGTGCCAGCAGCCCCTTAGGACAGGGGGCTTCTGGCTACACCTTC
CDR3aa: CASSPLGQGASGYTF

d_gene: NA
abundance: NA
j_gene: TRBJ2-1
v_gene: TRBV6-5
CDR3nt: TGTGCCAGCAGTTACGGGGGGAGCTACAATGAGCAGTTCTTC
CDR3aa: CASSYGGSYNEQFF

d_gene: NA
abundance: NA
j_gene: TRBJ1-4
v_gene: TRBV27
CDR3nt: TGTGCCAGCAGTTACCTCGGGGGGGGGTCTGAAAAACTGTTTTTT
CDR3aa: CASSYLGGGSEKLFF

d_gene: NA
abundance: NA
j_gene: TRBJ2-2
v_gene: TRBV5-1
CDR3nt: TGCGCCAGCAGCTTGGGGACAGAGAACACCGGGGAGCTGTTTTTT
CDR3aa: CASSLGTENTGELFF

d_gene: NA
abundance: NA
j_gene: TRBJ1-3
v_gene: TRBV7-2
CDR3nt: TGTGCCAGCAGCCCGTTTGGGGTGACAGTCTCTGGAAACACCATATATTTT
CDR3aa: CASSPFGVTVSGNTIYF

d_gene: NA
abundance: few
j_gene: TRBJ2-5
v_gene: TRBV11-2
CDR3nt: TGTGCCAGCAGCTGGACTTATCCGGACACCCAGTACTTC
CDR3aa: CASSWTYPDTQYF

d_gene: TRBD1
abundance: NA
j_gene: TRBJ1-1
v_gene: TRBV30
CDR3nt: TGTGCCTTTCAACAGGGGGTTCACACTGAAGCTTTCTTT
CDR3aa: CAFQQGVHTEAFF

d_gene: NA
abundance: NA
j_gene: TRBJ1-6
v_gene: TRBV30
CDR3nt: TGTGCCCTAGGGCAGGGGACGAATCCACCCCTCCACTTT
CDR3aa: CALGQGTNPPLHF

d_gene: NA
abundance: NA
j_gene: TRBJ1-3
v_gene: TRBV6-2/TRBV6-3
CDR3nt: TGTGCCAGCAGCCCTCTCTCAAGTTGGAGCTCTGGAAACACCATATATTTT
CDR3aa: CASSPLSSWSSGNTIYF

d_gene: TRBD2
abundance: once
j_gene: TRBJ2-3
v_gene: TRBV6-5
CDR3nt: TGTGCCAGCAGTCAACCGGGGGGGGGCGCAGATACGCAGTATTTT
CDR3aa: CASSQPGGGADTQYF

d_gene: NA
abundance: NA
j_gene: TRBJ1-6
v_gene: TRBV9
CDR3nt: TGTGCCAGCAGCGTAACAGACGGGAGCTCCTATAATTCACCCCTCCACTTT
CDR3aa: CASSVTDGSSYNSPLHF

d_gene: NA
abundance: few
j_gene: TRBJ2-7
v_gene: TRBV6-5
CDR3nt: TGTGCCAGCAGTTACTCGGCAGGGTGGTACGAGCAGTACTTC
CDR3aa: CASSYSAGWYEQYF

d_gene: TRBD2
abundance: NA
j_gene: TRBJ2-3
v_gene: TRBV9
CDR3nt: TGTGCCAGCAGCGTAGTTCCTAGCGGGAGCACAGATACGCAGTATTTT
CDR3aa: CASSVVPSGSTDTQYF

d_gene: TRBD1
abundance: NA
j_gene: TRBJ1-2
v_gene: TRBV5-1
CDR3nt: TGCGCCAGCAGCCCAGGACAGGCCACGGGGGGCTACACCTTC
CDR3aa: CASSPGQATGGYTF

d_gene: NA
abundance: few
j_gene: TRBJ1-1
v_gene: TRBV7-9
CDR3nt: TGTGCCAGCAGCCAGGCAGGGTCGGCTGAAGCTTTCTTT
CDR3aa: CASSQAGSAEAFF

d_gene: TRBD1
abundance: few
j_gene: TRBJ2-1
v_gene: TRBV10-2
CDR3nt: TGCGCCAGCAGTTCGGGACAGGGGACGAATGAGCAGTTCTTC
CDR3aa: CASSSGQGTNEQFF